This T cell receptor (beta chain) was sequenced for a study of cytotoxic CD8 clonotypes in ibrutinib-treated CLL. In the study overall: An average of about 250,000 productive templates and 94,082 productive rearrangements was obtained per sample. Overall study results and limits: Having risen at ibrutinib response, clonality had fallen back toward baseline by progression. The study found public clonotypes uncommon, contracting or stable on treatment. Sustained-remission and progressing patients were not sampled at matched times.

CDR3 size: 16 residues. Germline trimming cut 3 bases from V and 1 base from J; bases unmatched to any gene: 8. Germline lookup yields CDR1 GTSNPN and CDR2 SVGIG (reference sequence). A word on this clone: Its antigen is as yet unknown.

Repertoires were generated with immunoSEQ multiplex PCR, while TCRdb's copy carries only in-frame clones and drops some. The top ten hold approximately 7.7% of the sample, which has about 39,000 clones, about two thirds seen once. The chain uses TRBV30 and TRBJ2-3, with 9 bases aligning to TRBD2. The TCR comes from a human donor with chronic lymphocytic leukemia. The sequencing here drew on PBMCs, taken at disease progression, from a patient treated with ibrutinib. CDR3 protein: CAWRFVAGGGTDTQYF. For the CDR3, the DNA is TGTGCCTGGAGGTTCGTCGCGGGAGGGGGCACAGATACGCAGTATTTT.